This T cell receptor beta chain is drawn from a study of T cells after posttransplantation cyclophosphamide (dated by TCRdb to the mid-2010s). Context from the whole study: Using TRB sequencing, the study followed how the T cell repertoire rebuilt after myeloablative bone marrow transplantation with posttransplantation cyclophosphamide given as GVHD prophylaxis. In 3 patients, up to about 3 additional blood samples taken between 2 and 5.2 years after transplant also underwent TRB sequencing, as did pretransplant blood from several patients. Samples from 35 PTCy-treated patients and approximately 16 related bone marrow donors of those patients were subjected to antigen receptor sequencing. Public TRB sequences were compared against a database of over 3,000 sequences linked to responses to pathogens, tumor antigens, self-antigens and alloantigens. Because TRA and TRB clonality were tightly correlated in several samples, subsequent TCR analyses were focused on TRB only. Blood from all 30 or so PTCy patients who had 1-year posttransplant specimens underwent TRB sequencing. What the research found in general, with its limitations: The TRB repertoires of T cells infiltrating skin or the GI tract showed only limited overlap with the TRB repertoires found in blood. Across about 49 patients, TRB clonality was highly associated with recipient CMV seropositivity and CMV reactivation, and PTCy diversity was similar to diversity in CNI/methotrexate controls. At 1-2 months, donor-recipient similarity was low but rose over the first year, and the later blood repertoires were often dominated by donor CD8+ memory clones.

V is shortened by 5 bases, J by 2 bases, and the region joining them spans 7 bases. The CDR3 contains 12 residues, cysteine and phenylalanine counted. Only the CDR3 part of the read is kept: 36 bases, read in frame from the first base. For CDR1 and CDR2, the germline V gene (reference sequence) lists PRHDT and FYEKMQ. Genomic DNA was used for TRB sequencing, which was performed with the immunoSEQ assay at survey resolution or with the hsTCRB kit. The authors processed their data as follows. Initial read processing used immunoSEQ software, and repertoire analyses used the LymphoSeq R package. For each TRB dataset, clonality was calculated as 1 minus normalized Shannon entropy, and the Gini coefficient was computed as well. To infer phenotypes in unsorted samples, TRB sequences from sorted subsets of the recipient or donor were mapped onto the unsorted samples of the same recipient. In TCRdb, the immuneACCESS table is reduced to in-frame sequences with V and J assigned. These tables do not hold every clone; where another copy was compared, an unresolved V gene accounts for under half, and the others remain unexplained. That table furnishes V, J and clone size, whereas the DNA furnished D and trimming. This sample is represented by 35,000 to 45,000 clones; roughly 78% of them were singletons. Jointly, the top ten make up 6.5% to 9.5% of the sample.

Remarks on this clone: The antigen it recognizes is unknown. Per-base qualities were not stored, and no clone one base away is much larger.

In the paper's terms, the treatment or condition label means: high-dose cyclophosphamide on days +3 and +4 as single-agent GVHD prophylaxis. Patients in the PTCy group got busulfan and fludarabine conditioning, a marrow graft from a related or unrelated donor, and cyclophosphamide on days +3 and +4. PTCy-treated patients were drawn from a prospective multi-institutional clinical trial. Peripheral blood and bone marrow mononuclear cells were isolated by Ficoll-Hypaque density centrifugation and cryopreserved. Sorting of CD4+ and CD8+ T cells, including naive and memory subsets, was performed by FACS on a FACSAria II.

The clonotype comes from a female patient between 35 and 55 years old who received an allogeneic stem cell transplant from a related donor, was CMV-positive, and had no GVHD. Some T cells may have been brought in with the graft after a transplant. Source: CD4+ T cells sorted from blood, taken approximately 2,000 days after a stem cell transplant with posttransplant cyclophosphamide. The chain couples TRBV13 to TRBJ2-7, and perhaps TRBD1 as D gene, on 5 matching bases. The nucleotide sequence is TGTGCCAGCAGCCAGGGCCCCTACGAGCAGTACTTC. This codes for CASSQGPYEQYF. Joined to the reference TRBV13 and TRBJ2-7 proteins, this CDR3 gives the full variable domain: AAGVIQSPRHLIKEKRETATLKCYPIPRHDTVYWYQQGPGQDPQFLISFYEKMQSDKGSIPDRFSAQQFSDYHSELNMSSLELGDSALYFCASSQGPYEQYFGPGTRLTVT.